This is a list of T cell receptor beta chains from one sample in a study of CD8 T cells in ankylosing spondylitis. Each CDR3 protein gets one entry after TCRdb re-called the 5' RACE reads with MiXCR. Of 250,000 to 350,000 distinct CDR3 sequences listed, roughly 20% are singletons. Sequencing was done on a sample of blood, either unsorted or a sorted T cell fraction (not recorded which). The receptors stem from a male donor with ankylosing spondylitis or in good health (not recorded which). CDR3s include the opening cysteine and the closing phenylalanine or tryptophan. The order of the fields is D gene, clone size, CDR3 length, V gene, J gene, CDR3 protein, CDR3 DNA. The D gene is left open where the match is weak. Not every row has a clone size; where given, it reads once, few, many or a size class.

>.|few|12|TRBV28|TRBJ1-1
CASRWGNTEAFF
TGTGCCAGCAGATGGGGGAACACTGAAGCTTTCTTT
>.|.|16|TRBV24-1|TRBJ2-2
CATSDFGGTNTGELFF
TGCGCCACCAGTGATTTCGGCGGGACGAACACCGGGGAGCTGTTTTTT
>.|.|17|TRBV12-3/TRBV12-4|TRBJ2-2
CASSLGHRVGGTGELFF
TGTGCCAGCAGTTTAGGCCACAGGGTGGGGGGCACCGGGGAGCTGTTTTTT
>.|few|13|TRBV3-1|TRBJ1-5
CASSLQENQPQHF
TGTGCCAGCAGCCTCCAGGAGAATCAGCCCCAGCATTTT
>.|.|13|TRBV20-1|TRBJ2-5
CSAPEWGEETQYF
TGCAGTGCTCCGGAGTGGGGCGAAGAGACCCAGTACTTC
>.|many|15|TRBV5-1|TRBJ2-6
CASSLTASGANVLTF
TGCGCCAGCAGCTTGACAGCCTCTGGGGCCAACGTCCTGACTTTC
>TRBD2|few|14|TRBV5-1|TRBJ2-3
CASSLAGVLDTQYF
TGCGCCAGCAGCTTAGCGGGAGTTTTAGATACGCAGTATTTT
>.|many|13|TRBV20-1|TRBJ1-1
CSASRNRNTEAFF
TGCAGTGCTAGTCGTAACAGGAACACTGAAGCTTTCTTT
>TRBD2|.|15|TRBV7-3|TRBJ2-1
CASSFQVAGGDEQFF
TGTGCCAGCAGCTTTCAGGTAGCGGGAGGGGATGAGCAGTTCTTC
>.|few|13|TRBV20-1|TRBJ1-1
CSAPRARGTEAFF
TGCAGTGCTCCCAGGGCCCGGGGGACTGAAGCTTTCTTT
>TRBD1|.|18|TRBV11-2|TRBJ2-3
CASSLGTGGAQELGTQYF
TGTGCCAGCAGCTTAGGAACAGGGGGCGCTCAGGAGCTTGGTACGCAGTATTTT
>TRBD2|.|15|TRBV7-6|TRBJ2-1
CASSSGLAGHNEQFF
TGTGCCAGCAGCTCCGGACTAGCGGGCCACAATGAGCAGTTCTTC
>TRBD2|.|17|TRBV9|TRBJ2-5
CASSVGGLAGRGETQYF
TGTGCCAGCAGCGTAGGGGGACTAGCGGGACGCGGAGAGACCCAGTACTTC
>.|many|14|TRBV10-3|TRBJ2-3
CAIRLGQGTHTQYF
TGTGCCATCAGATTAGGGCAGGGGACGCATACGCAGTATTTT
>TRBD1|.|15|TRBV5-6|TRBJ2-1
CASSFNRGPYNEQFF
TGTGCCAGCAGCTTTAACAGGGGTCCCTACAATGAGCAGTTCTTC
>TRBD1|.|18|TRBV27|TRBJ1-5
CASSPTGTGDLKNQPQHF
TGTGCCAGCAGTCCCACCGGGACAGGGGATCTAAAAAACCAGCCCCAGCATTTT
>.|.|15|TRBV20-1|TRBJ2-3
CSANTPQGRTDTQYF
TGCAGTGCAAATACCCCCCAGGGGCGCACAGATACGCAGTATTTT
>.|.|12|TRBV29-1|TRBJ2-5
CSVRQDQETQYF
TGCAGCGTACGACAGGACCAAGAGACCCAGTACTTC
>TRBD1|.|17|TRBV5-5|TRBJ2-3
CASSLAGQGLPTDTQYF
TGTGCCAGCAGCTTGGCGGGACAGGGACTCCCCACAGATACGCAGTATTTT
>.|once|12|TRBV20-1|TRBJ2-1
CSALGSYNEQFF
TGCAGTGCTCTGGGTTCCTACAATGAGCAGTTCTTC
>TRBD2|many|13|TRBV29-1|TRBJ2-2
CGGGKGETGELFF
TGCGGCGGGGGGAAAGGGGAGACCGGGGAGCTGTTTTTT
>.|.|14|TRBV24-1|TRBJ2-5
CATSAYPPGETQYF
TGTGCCACCAGTGCGTACCCACCAGGCGAGACCCAGTACTTC
>.|many|15|TRBV10-3|TRBJ2-2
CAIAPGRENTGELFF
TGTGCCATCGCTCCTGGGCGGGAGAACACCGGGGAGCTGTTTTTT
>TRBD2|many|14|TRBV12-3/TRBV12-4|TRBJ2-3
CASSFGGGADTQYF
TGTGCCAGCAGTTTTGGCGGGGGGGCAGATACGCAGTATTTT
>TRBD1|.|15|TRBV7-9|TRBJ2-3
CASSPPGTGTDTQYF
TGTGCCAGCAGTCCGCCAGGGACAGGCACAGATACGCAGTATTTT
>.|few|13|TRBV12-3/TRBV12-4|TRBJ2-3
CASSAPLTDTQYF
TGTGCCAGCAGCGCGCCACTCACAGATACGCAGTATTTT
>.|.|13|TRBV7-9|TRBJ2-3
CASSRPRTDTQYF
TGTGCCAGCAGCCGGCCCCGCACAGATACGCAGTATTTT
>TRBD1|few|15|TRBV12-3/TRBV12-4|TRBJ1-1
CASSFSTGGGTEAFF
TGTGCCAGCAGTTTCTCTACAGGGGGAGGGACTGAAGCTTTCTTT
>.|few|13|TRBV5-1|TRBJ2-3
CASSSGGGDTQYF
TGCGCCAGCAGCTCTGGAGGGGGAGATACGCAGTATTTT
>.|.|15|TRBV12-2|TRBJ2-5
CASRFRTGARQTQYF
TGTGCAAGTCGCTTTCGGACAGGGGCACGGCAGACCCAGTACTTC
>.|few|15|TRBV5-1|TRBJ2-2
CASSLVAGRTGELFF
TGCGCCAGCAGCTTGGTTGCGGGGCGGACCGGGGAGCTGTTTTTT
>.|few|14|TRBV27|TRBJ2-5
CASSLRGNQETQYF
TGTGCCAGCAGTTTACGGGGAAACCAAGAGACCCAGTACTTC
>TRBD2|.|13|TRBV5-1|TRBJ2-3
CASSPSWGGTQYF
TGCGCCAGCAGCCCCTCATGGGGGGGAACGCAGTATTTT
>.|few|14|TRBV5-1|TRBJ1-1
CASSAALGNTEAFF
TGCGCCAGCAGTGCTGCACTCGGGAACACTGAAGCTTTCTTT
>TRBD1|.|16|TRBV11-2|TRBJ2-2
CASSLDTGTGTGELFF
TGTGCCAGCAGCTTAGATACCGGGACAGGGACCGGGGAGCTGTTTTTT
>TRBD2|few|16|TRBV20-1|TRBJ2-2
CSASRLAGGPTGELFF
TGCAGTGCCTCGAGACTAGCGGGGGGGCCGACCGGGGAGCTGTTTTTT
>TRBD1|few|14|TRBV5-8|TRBJ1-6
CASSLGTGSSPLHF
TGTGCCAGCAGCTTAGGGACAGGTTCTTCACCCCTCCACTTT
>TRBD2|few|14|TRBV3-1|TRBJ2-5
CASRLRLAQETQYF
TGTGCCAGCAGGCTGAGACTAGCTCAAGAGACCCAGTACTTC
>.|.|18|TRBV21-1|TRBJ2-1
CASSKAEPGGLSYNEQFF
TGTGCCAGCAGCAAAGCGGAGCCGGGAGGCCTCTCCTACAATGAGCAGTTCTTC
>.|many|15|TRBV9|TRBJ1-3
CASSVWGSSGNTIYF
TGTGCCAGCAGCGTGTGGGGGAGCTCTGGAAACACCATATATTTT